The clone carrying this T cell receptor beta chain occurred many times. Its target is unknown. This sample was included in a study of T-cell reconstitution after alpha-beta-depleted transplantation in children. The CDR3 is 16 residues long. J gave up 2 bases and V 5 bases, and 6 bases lay outside the gene matches. Germline CDR1 reads LGHNA; CDR2 reads YNFKEQ. Study-level results: After one year, T-cell counts and TCRbeta diversity mostly came from new T cells. The origin of high day-60 TCRbeta diversity in some patients lay in surviving recipient T cells and thymic progenitors.

Unique molecular identifiers were incorporated during preparation of the TCRbeta library. From the PCR reads, TCRdb called clonotypes with MiXCR, one entry per CDR3 protein. Of 670,000 or so distinct CDR3 sequences listed, roughly 14% are singletons. The source is a girl aged 2 to 9 with congenital amegakaryocytic thrombocytopenia, due to receive a stem cell transplant. The chain employs TRBV4-2 and TRBJ2-3, with 11 bases lining up with TRBD2. The material was PBMCs, obtained before TCRalphabeta/CD19-depleted stem cell transplant. The CDR3 DNA sequence: TGTGCCAGCAGCTCCGGGACTAGCGGTCACACAGATACGCAGTATTTT. Amino acid sequence: CASSSGTSGHTDTQYF.